Presented here are 31 T cell receptor beta chains from one specimen sequenced in a study of HIV-infected children after antiretroviral therapy interruption. Treatment in this sample: PENTA 11 planned treatment interruption arm or continuous ART arm. The TCR library was built from RNA with a 3' RACE protocol and unique molecular identifiers. Each CDR3 protein gets one entry after TCRdb re-called the 3' RACE reads with MiXCR. The sample lists fewer than 45,000 distinct CDR3 sequences, over 6% seen once, with approximately 0.97% in the top ten. The sample here was CD45RA+ CD4+ T cells from PBMCs, pooled from several time points, taken from a donor given antiretroviral therapy, either interrupted or continuous. Subset here: naive CD4+ CD45RA+ CD45RO- T cells. These receptors came from a pool of human donors with HIV.

In this sample, this clonotype turned up a few times. The rearrangement uses TRBV5-6 and TRBJ1-1; possible D gene TRBD1, 5 bases. CDR1 is SGHDT, CDR2 YYEEEE, per germline. This CDR3 region has 17 residues. V gave up 0 bases and J gave up 6 bases, with 21 bases separating them. For the CDR3, the DNA is TGTGCCAGCAGCTTGGACCGTCGGGGGAGGGGAGGCTCTGAAGCTTTCTTT. It is translated as CASSLDRRGRGGSEAFF.

This clonotype came up many times. V usage is TRBV5-6 and J usage is TRBJ2-4; 7 bases map to TRBD1. CDR1 is SGHDT and CDR2 is YYEEEE in the germline V gene. The V and J ends lost 1 base and 11 bases, in that order; junction bases with no gene match: 6. The CDR3 covers 13 residues. CDR3 loop: CASSLTGVLFQYF. For the CDR3, the DNA is TGTGCCAGCAGCTTGACAGGGGTCCTTTTTCAGTACTTC.

The chain combines TRBV7-8 with TRBJ2-7; tentative D call: TRBD2 (6 bases). V lost 5 bases, J lost 2 bases, and 13 bases lay in between. CDR3 size: 14 residues. Germline lookup yields CDR1 SGHVS and CDR2 FQNEAQ. CDR3: CASSRRDRTYEQYF. The CDR3 coding sequence is TGTGCCAGCAGCAGGAGGGACCGTACCTACGAGCAGTACTTC.

There are many counts of this clonotype. The CDR3 nucleotides are TGCGCCAGCAGCTTAGACGGAACCTACGAGCAGTACTTC. Translation gives CASSLDGTYEQYF. The V and J genes are TRBV5-1 and TRBJ2-7, with D uncertain. This CDR3 is built from 13 residues. V lost 2 bases and J 2 bases, leaving 8 bases between the germline ends. Germline V gene lookup returns CDR1 SGHRS and CDR2 YFSETQ.

This clonotype was observed at least ten times. The chain employs TRBV11-2 and TRBJ2-5; 8 bases line up with TRBD1. Germline CDR1 reads SGHAT; CDR2 reads FQNNGV. The trim removed 4 bases at V and 2 bases at J, leaving 6 bases unmatched. This CDR3 is 15 amino acids long. In DNA form, the CDR3 reads TGTGCCAGCAGCTACAGACAGGGGACTCAAGAGACCCAGTACTTC. It specifies CASSYRQGTQETQYF.

Many counts were recorded for this clonotype. The chain couples TRBV5-1 to TRBJ2-2; a possible D gene is TRBD1 (6 bases). Per the germline V gene, CDR1 is SGHRS and CDR2 is YFSETQ. The CDR3 consists of 15 residues. Between the trimmed V and J ends, which lost 4 bases and 3 bases, there was a span of 13 bases. In DNA, the CDR3 is TGCGCCAGCAGCCTGACGGACAGAGACACCGGGGAGCTGTTTTTT. It is translated as CASSLTDRDTGELFF.

This clonotype was counted ten times or more. The V and J genes are TRBV18 and TRBJ2-1, with 10 bases aligning to TRBD2. The J segment lost 4 bases and the V segment lost 4 bases, leaving 7 bases of the junction unmatched. This CDR3 has 16 amino acids. CDR1 is KGHSH, CDR2 LQKENI, per germline. The CDR3 DNA reads TGTGCCAGCTCACTTACACTAGCGGGATCTTACAATGAGCAGTTCTTC. Amino acids: CASSLTLAGSYNEQFF.

This clonotype appeared many times. The rearrangement links TRBV27 to TRBJ2-4, with unresolved D. There are 14 residues in the CDR3. Germline lookup yields CDR1 MNHEY and CDR2 SMNVEV (reference sequence). Between the trimmed V and J ends, which lost 11 bases and 0 bases, there was a span of 14 bases. CDR3 protein: CALPLRLAKNIQYF. CDR3 sequence (DNA): TGTGCCTTACCCCTCCGACTAGCCAAAAACATTCAGTACTTC.

In its sample, this clonotype was seen a few times. This rearrangement joins TRBV20-1 to TRBJ2-7; TRBD2 matches 9 bases. The germline CDR1 and CDR2 sequences are DFQATT and SNEGSKA (reference sequence). There are 16 residues in the CDR3. Losses at the gene ends were 0 bases for V and 2 bases for J; bases not matched to a gene: 8. CDR3 protein: CSARDYGTSFPYEQYF. CDR3 in DNA: TGCAGTGCTAGAGATTACGGGACTAGCTTCCCCTACGAGCAGTACTTC.

This clonotype was recorded many times. The V gene is TRBV20-1, the J gene TRBJ2-7; 10 bases match TRBD1. The junction had 9 bases not matched to a gene; V was cut back by 6 bases and J by 1 base. The CDR3 sequence is 15 residues long. Germline-derived CDR1 and CDR2 are DFQATT and SNEGSKA (reference sequence). Written as DNA, the CDR3 is TGCAGTGCGTCCCGACAGGGGGCCAGGTCCTACGAGCAGTACTTC. Its translation is CSASRQGARSYEQYF.

This clonotype was detected many times. The chain combines TRBV7-8 with TRBJ2-1; 8 bases fit TRBD2. The junction had 27 bases not matched to a gene; V was cut back by 5 bases and J by 9 bases. The CDR3 runs 20 residues. Germline V gene lookup returns CDR1 SGHVS and CDR2 FQNEAQ. In DNA form, the CDR3 reads TGTGCCAGCAGCCCGCTACCCGCAGCGGGAGTCGCCCGGCGTACAACTGAGCAGTTCTTC. It yields the protein CASSPLPAAGVARRTTEQFF.

At least ten counts were recorded for this clonotype. CDR3 loop: CASSPIRTGGYNEQFF. In DNA form, the CDR3 reads TGTGCCAGCAGCCCGATACGTACAGGGGGGTACAATGAGCAGTTCTTC. The genes are TRBV14 and TRBJ2-1, with 8 bases fitting TRBD1. This CDR3 is 16 amino acids long. J lost 4 bases, V lost 4 bases, and 9 bases had no gene match. Germline CDR1 reads SGHDN; CDR2 reads FVKESK.

This clonotype was seen more than once but under ten times. V usage is TRBV12-3 or TRBV12-4 and J usage is TRBJ2-7, with D unresolved. The V gene lost 8 bases and the J gene lost 0 bases, with 11 bases spanning the gap. There are 13 residues in the CDR3. The CDR3 sequence: CASQARSSYEQYF. The CDR3 region has the DNA TGTGCCAGCCAAGCGCGGAGCTCCTACGAGCAGTACTTC.

The CDR3 spells CSAAERTSYNEQFF. The CDR3 bases are TGCAGCGCGGCCGAGCGGACCTCCTACAATGAGCAGTTCTTC. The chain recombines TRBV29-1 with TRBJ2-1; D is perhaps TRBD2 (5 bases). Germline-derived CDR1 and CDR2 are SQVTM and ANQGSEA. CDR3 size: 14 residues. Trimming removed 7 bases at V and 0 bases at J, with 13 bases between.

This clonotype was recorded at least ten times. An end of the junction differs from the germline gene, which may be a read error. This chain joins TRBV13 and TRBJ2-3, with TRBD1 as a possible D gene (6 bases). CDR1 is PRHDT, CDR2 FYEKMQ, per germline (reference sequence). This CDR3 is 16 amino acids long. This CDR3 reads CASSLELGASAETLYF. CDR3 nucleotides: TGTGCCAGCTCTCTCGAACTGGGGGCTAGTGCAGAAACGCTGTATTTT.

The chain employs TRBV5-5 and TRBJ2-1; 10 nucleotides agree with TRBD2. After removal of 4 bases from V and 6 bases from J, the junction contained 7 bases not matched to a gene. The CDR3 is made up of 15 amino acids. Germline assignment: CDR1 SGHKS and CDR2 YYEKEE (reference sequence). CDR3 bases: TGTGCCAGCAGCACCCCAGCGGGAGGGCCCAATGAGCAGTTCTTC. This gives the protein CASSTPAGGPNEQFF.

The V and J genes are TRBV3-1 and TRBJ2-7, with D perhaps TRBD2 (5 bases). V was shortened by 3 bases and J by 3 bases, with 18 bases between the two germline ends. Germline loops: CDR1 LGHDT, CDR2 YNNKEL (reference sequence). The CDR3 is made up of 16 amino acids. The CDR3 protein is CASSQGWNRRDYEQYF. DNA of the CDR3: TGTGCCAGCAGCCAGGGATGGAACCGCCGGGACTACGAGCAGTACTTC.

This clonotype showed up many times. An end of the junction does not agree with germline; a read error may underlie this. This chain joins TRBV19 and TRBJ1-4; D might be TRBD1 (5 bases). Looked up from germline, CDR1 is LNHDA and CDR2 is SQIVND (reference sequence). The CDR3 consists of 16 residues. Here the CDR3 DNA reads TGTGCCAGCAGGTCCGGGACTCCAATTTCCAACGAAAGATTATTTTTC. Its translation is CASRSGTPISNERLFF.

This clonotype was seen only a few times. The chain carries TRBV5-1 and TRBJ2-1, with 10 bases aligning to TRBD2. The V segment lost 6 bases and the J segment 4 bases; nucleotides outside the gene matches: 7. Germline values: CDR1 SGHRS, CDR2 YFSETQ. This CDR3 has 15 amino acids. This chain's CDR3 is CASTELAGEYNEQFF. DNA for the CDR3: TGCGCCAGCACCGAGCTAGCGGGGGAGTACAATGAGCAGTTCTTC.

This clonotype was recorded many times. The rearrangement links TRBV4-2 to TRBJ2-7; perhaps TRBD2 as D (6 bases). The CDR3 runs 13 residues. Germline loops: CDR1 LGHNA, CDR2 YNFKEQ. V was shortened by 3 bases and J by 5 bases, with 11 bases between the two germline ends. The DNA for the CDR3 is TGTGCCAGCAGCCAGGGACTGGGAGACGAGCAGTACTTC. It yields the protein CASSQGLGDEQYF.

In its sample, this clonotype ranks as medium-sized. Germline and junction disagree at one end, which may indicate a read error. The genes are TRBV23-1 and TRBJ1-3, with 7 bases matching TRBD1. TRBV23-1 is an open reading frame whose function is uncertain. The length of the CDR3 is 16 residues. The CDR3 DNA sequence: TGTGCCAGCAGTCTGAGGGGACAGAATTCTGGAAATACGCTCTATTTT. It is translated as CASSLRGQNSGNTLYF.

Regarding this clonotype: Its ends do not fully match the called genes, so a read error is possible. This chain joins TRBV28 and TRBJ2-1, with 9 positions matching TRBD1. The germline V gene has CDR1 MDHEN and CDR2 SYDVKM. The CDR3 sequence is 16 residues long. For the CDR3, the DNA is TGTGTCAGCGTAACACGGACAGGGGCCGACTACAATGAGCAGTTCTTC. Translating gives CVSVTRTGADYNEQFF.

The V and J genes are TRBV19 and TRBJ2-7; D perhaps matches TRBD2 (5 bases). Trimming took 3 bases from V and 2 from J, leaving 11 bases between them. Germline loops: CDR1 LNHDA, CDR2 SQIVND (reference sequence). The CDR3 is made up of 14 amino acids. The CDR3 sequence: CASSIEGEAYEQYF. The CDR3 nucleotides read TGTGCCAGTAGTATCGAGGGCGAGGCCTACGAGCAGTACTTC.

This clonotype was seen many times. The V call is TRBV12-3 or TRBV12-4, the J call TRBJ2-5; 7 positions agree with TRBD2. The J segment lost 5 bases and the V segment lost 3 bases, leaving 3 bases of the junction unmatched. The CDR3 loop spans 13 amino acids. In DNA, the CDR3 is TGTGCCAGCAGTTTGACTAGCCGCGAGACCCAGTACTTC. Amino acids: CASSLTSRETQYF.

The table lists this clonotype with many counts. The chain links TRBV18 to TRBJ1-1, with D tentatively TRBD1 (6 bases). The CDR3 length is 16 residues. V lost 4 bases to trimming and J lost 3 bases, with 18 bases between them. Germline V gives CDR1 KGHSH, CDR2 LQKENI. The CDR3 DNA reads as TGTGCCAGCTCACAGTTAAATCCGGGACATGACACTGAAGCTTTCTTT. This translates into CASSQLNPGHDTEAFF.

This clonotype was counted many times. The rearrangement uses TRBV23-1 and TRBJ1-6, with a weak D call TRBD1 (5 bases). TRBV23-1 has ORF status, its function being uncertain. V was cut by 4 bases and J by 9 bases, with 16 bases left in between. CDR3 length equals 15 residues. CDR3 sequence reads: CASSRDGHPGSPLHF. The DNA for the CDR3 is TGCGCCAGCAGTCGGGACGGGCATCCTGGTTCACCCCTCCACTTT.

This clonotype was detected a few times. V gene TRBV29-1 combines with J gene TRBJ2-2; 14 bases map to TRBD2. Looked up from germline, CDR1 is SQVTM and CDR2 is ANQGSEA. This CDR3 is 15 amino acids long. V shed 3 bases, J shed 6 bases, and the junction held 3 bases outside the gene matches. Here the CDR3 DNA reads TGCAGCGTTGACCTGGGACTAGCGGGAGCCGGGGAGCTGTTTTTT. Translated, it gives CSVDLGLAGAGELFF.

In its sample, this clonotype was seen many times. The chain links TRBV20-1 to TRBJ2-3; TRBD2 matches 11 bases. J gave up 4 bases and V 5 bases, and 5 bases lay outside the gene matches. From germline, CDR1 is DFQATT and CDR2 SNEGSKA (reference sequence). The CDR3 loop spans 14 amino acids. CDR3 nucleotides: TGCAGTGCTCTTAGCGGGAGGGCCGCAGATACGCAGTATTTT. Protein: CSALSGRAADTQYF.

This clonotype has only a few counts. V is TRBV5-1 and J is TRBJ2-1; D possibly corresponds to TRBD1 (5 bases). V shed 1 base and J shed 2 bases, with 7 bases lying between them. The germline V gene has CDR1 SGHRS and CDR2 YFSETQ. This CDR3 region has 14 residues. The CDR3 reads CASSLRGTYNEQFF. The CDR3, as DNA: TGCGCCAGCAGCTTGAGGGGTACCTACAATGAGCAGTTCTTC.

The genes are TRBV6-5 and TRBJ1-6; D uncertain. V was pared by 3 bases and J by 7 bases, with 19 bases between. The CDR3 loop spans 17 amino acids. Germline V gene lookup returns CDR1 MNHEY and CDR2 SVGAGI. The CDR3 DNA reads TGTGCCAGCAGTTATGAAAGAGGGTGGAGGCAAAATTCACCCCTCCACTTT. Amino acid sequence: CASSYERGWRQNSPLHF.

The sample holds many counts of this clonotype. V and J are TRBV28 and TRBJ1-5; 7 bases are shared with TRBD1. Losses at the gene ends were 5 bases for V and 6 bases for J; bases not matched to a gene: 10. The CDR3 totals 15 residues. Germline-derived CDR1 and CDR2 are MDHEN and SYDVKM. CDR3 protein: CASSPGGGGTQPQHF. The CDR3 bases are TGTGCCAGCAGTCCAGGGGGTGGGGGTACTCAGCCCCAGCATTTT.